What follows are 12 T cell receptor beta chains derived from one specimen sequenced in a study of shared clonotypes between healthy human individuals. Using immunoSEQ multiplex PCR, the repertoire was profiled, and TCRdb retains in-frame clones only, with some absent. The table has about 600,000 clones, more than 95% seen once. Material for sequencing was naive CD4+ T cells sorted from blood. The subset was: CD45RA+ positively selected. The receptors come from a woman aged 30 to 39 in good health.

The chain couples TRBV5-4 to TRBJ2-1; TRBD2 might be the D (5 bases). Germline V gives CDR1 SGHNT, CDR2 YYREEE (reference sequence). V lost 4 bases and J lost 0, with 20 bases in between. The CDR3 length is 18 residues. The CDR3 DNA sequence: TGTGCCAGCAGCCTATTCCCGAGCGGAACTTCCTCCTACAATGAGCAGTTCTTC. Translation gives CASSLFPSGTSSYNEQFF.

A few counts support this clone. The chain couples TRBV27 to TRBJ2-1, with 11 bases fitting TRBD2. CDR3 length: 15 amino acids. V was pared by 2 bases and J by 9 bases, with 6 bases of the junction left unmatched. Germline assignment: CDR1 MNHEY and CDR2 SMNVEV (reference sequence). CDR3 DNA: TGTGCCAGCAGTTTAGGGCTAGCGGGAGGCGCTGAGCAGTTCTTC. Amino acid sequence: CASSLGLAGGAEQFF.

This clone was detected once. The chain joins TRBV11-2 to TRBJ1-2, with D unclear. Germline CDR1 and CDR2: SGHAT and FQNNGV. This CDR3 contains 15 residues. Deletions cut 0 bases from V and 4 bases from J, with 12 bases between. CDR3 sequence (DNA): TGTGCCAGCAGCTTAGACGGGGTTTTACGCTATGGCTACACCTTC. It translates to CASSLDGVLRYGYTF.

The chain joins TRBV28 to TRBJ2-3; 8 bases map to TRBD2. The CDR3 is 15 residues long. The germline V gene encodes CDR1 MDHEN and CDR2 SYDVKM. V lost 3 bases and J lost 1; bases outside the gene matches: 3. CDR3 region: CASSFWREGTDTQYF. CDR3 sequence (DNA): TGTGCCAGCAGTTTCTGGCGGGAGGGCACAGATACGCAGTATTTT. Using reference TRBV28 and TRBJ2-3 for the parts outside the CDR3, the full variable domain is DVKVTQSSRYLVKRTGEKVFLECVQDMDHENMFWYRQDPGLGLRLIYFSYDVKMKEKGDIPEGYSVSREKKERFSLILESASTNQTSMYLCASSFWREGTDTQYFGPGTRLTVL.

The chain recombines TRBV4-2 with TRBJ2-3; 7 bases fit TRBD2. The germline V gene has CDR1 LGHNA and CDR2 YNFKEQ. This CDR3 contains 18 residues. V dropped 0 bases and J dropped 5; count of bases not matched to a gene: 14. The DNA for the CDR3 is TGTGCCAGCAGCCAAGACCTGGTTTCGGCGGGAGTGATAGATACGCAGTATTTT. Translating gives CASSQDLVSAGVIDTQYF.

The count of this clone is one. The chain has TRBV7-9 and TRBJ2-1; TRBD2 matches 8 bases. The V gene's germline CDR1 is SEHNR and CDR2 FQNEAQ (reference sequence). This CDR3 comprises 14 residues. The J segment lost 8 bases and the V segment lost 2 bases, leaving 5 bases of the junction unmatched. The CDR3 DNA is TGTGCCAGCAGCTTAAAGCGGGAGAGGTATGAGCAGTTCTTC. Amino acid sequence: CASSLKRERYEQFF.

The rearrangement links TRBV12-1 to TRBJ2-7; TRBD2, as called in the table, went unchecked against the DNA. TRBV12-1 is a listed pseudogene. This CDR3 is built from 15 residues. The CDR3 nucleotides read TGTGCCAGCAGCTACCGACTAGCGGGAGGGGAGGAGCAGTACTTC. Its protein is CASSYRLAGGEEQYF.

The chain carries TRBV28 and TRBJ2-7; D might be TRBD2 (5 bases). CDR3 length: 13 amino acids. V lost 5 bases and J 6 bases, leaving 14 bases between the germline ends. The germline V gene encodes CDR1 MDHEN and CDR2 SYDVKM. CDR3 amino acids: CASSGGSWIEQYF. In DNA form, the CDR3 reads TGTGCCAGCAGTGGAGGTAGTTGGATCGAGCAGTACTTC.

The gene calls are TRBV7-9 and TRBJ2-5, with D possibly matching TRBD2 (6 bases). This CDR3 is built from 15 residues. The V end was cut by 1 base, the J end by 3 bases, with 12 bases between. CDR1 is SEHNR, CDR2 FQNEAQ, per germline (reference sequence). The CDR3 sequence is CASSLGRLEKETQYF. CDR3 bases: TGTGCCAGCAGCTTAGGGAGACTAGAAAAAGAGACCCAGTACTTC.

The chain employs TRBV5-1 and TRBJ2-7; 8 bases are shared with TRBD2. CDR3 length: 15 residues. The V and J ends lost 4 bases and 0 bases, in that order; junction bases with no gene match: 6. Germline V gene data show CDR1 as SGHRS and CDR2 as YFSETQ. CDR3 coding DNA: TGCGCCAGCAGCCATTCACTAGCGGCCTCCTACGAGCAGTACTTC. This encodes CASSHSLAASYEQYF.

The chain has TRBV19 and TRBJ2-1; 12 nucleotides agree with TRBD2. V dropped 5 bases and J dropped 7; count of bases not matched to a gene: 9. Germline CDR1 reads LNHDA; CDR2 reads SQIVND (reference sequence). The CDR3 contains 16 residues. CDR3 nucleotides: TGTGCCAGTAGTCCTCGACTAGCGGGAGTTATGAATGAGCAGTTCTTC. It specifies CASSPRLAGVMNEQFF.

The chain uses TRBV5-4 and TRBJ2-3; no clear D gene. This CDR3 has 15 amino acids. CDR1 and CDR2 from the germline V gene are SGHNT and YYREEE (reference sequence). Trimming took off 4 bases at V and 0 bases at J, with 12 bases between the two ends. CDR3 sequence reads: CASSIDGPSTDTQYF. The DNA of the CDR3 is TGTGCCAGCAGCATCGACGGACCAAGCACAGATACGCAGTATTTT.